This T cell receptor (beta chain) stems from a study of blood T cell repertoires in COVID-19. Looking at the study overall: Sites in the United States, Italy and Spain provided acute and convalescent COVID-19 samples. PBMCs, B-cell-depleted T cells, or T cells were the source of the cDNA or gDNA that made up the material.

The CDR3 length is 15 residues. V trimming: 10 bases; J trimming: 6 bases; junction bases outside the gene matches: 16. CDR1 LNHDA and CDR2 SQIVND come from the germline V gene (reference sequence). As originally analysed: Reference gene primer amplification yielded estimated nucleated cell counts. Sequenced by immunoSEQ multiplex PCR; TCRdb stores in-frame clones only, minus some. The V and J calls and clone size were taken over from that table, and D and trimming were inferred from the DNA. The data show around 180,000 clones, with approximately 86% seen just once and 9.8% held by the top ten. The clonotype comes from a woman older than 75 with acute or convalescent COVID-19. V gene TRBV19 combines with J gene TRBJ1-2; 8 bases align to TRBD1. The sequenced sample was peripheral blood. CDR3 sequence reads: CATAKTGQGINGYTF. Written as DNA, the CDR3 is TGTGCCACCGCTAAAACCGGACAGGGCATCAATGGCTACACCTTC.